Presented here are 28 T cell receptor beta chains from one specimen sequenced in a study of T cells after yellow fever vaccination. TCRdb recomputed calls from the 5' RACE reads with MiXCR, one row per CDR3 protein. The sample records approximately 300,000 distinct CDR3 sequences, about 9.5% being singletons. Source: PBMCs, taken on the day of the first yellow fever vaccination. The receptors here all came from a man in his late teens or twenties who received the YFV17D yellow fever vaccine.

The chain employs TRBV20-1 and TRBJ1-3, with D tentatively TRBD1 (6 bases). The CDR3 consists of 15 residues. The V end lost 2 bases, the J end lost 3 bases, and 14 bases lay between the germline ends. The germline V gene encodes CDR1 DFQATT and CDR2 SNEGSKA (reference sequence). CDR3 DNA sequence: TGCAGTGCTAGACACGAAAGACAGGTTGGAAACACCATATATTTT. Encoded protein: CSARHERQVGNTIYF.

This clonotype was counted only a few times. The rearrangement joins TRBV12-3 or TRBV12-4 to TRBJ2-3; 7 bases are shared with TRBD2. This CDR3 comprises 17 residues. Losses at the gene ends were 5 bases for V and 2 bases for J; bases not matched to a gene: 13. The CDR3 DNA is TGTGCCAGCAGTCTCATCCGGGGGGTAACAACCACAGATACGCAGTATTTT. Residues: CASSLIRGVTTTDTQYF.

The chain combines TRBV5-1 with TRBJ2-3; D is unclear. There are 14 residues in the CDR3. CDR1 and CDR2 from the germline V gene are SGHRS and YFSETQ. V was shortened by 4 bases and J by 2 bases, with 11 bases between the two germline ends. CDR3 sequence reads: CASSRLDPTDTQYF. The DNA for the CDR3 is TGCGCCAGCAGCCGCCTGGACCCCACAGATACGCAGTATTTT.

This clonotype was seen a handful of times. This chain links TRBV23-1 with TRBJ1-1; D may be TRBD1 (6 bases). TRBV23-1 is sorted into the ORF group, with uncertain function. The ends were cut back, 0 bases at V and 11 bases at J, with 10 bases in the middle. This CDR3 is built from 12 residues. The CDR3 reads CASSQSEGGAFF. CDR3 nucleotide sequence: TGCGCCAGCAGTCAATCGGAGGGGGGGGCTTTCTTT.

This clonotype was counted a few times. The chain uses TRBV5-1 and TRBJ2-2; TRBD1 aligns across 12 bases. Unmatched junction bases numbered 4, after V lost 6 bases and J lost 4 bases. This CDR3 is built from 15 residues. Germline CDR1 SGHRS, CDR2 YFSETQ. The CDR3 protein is CASITGQGATGELFF. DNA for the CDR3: TGCGCCAGCATCACGGGACAGGGGGCCACCGGGGAGCTGTTTTTT.

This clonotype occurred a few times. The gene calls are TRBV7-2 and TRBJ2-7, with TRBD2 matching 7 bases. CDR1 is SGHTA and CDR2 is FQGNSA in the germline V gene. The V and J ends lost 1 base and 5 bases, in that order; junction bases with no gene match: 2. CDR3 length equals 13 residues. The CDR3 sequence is CASSLGGGDEQYV. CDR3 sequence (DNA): TGTGCCAGCAGCTTAGGGGGGGGTGACGAGCAGTACGTC.

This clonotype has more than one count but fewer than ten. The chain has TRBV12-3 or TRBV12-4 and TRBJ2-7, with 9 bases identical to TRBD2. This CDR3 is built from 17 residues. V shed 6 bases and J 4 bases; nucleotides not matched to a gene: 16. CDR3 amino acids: CASSGVRGGISRYEQYF. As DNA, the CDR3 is TGTGCCAGCAGCGGGGTGCGGGGGGGAATTTCGAGGTACGAGCAGTACTTC.

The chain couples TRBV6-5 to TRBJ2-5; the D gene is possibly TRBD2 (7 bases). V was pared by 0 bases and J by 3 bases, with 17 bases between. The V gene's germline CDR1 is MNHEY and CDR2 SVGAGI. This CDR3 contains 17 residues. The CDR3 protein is CASSYSRGAGGKETQYF. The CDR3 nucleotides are TGTGCCAGCAGTTACTCGAGGGGGGCCGGGGGGAAAGAGACCCAGTACTTC.

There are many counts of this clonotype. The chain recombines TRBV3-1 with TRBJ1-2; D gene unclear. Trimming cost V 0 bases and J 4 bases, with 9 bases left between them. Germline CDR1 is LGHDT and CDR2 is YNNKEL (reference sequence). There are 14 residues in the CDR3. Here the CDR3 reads CASSQEGRFYGYTF. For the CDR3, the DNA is TGTGCCAGCAGCCAAGAAGGTCGATTCTATGGCTACACCTTC.

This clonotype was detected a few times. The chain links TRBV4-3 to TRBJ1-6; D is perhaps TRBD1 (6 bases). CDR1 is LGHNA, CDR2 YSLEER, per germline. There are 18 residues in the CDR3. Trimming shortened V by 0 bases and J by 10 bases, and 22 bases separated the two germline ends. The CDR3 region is CASSQDPVMASGASPLHF. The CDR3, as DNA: TGCGCCAGCAGCCAAGATCCGGTCATGGCGTCGGGGGCATCACCCCTCCACTTT.

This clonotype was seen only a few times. DNA for the CDR3: TGTGCCAGCAGCGGCAGGGTGGCCTATGGCTACACCTTC. Protein product: CASSGRVAYGYTF. The gene calls are TRBV9 and TRBJ1-2; tentative D call: TRBD1 (5 bases). This CDR3 is 13 amino acids long. The V end lost 3 bases, the J end lost 4 bases, and 10 bases lay between the germline ends. The germline CDR1 and CDR2 sequences are SGDLS and YYNGEE.

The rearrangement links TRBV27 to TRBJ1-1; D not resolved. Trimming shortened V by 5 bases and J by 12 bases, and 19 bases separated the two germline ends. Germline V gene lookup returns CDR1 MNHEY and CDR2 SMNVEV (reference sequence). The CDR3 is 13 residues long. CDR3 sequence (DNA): TGTGCCAGCAGTCTAAGCCGTCAGTCGAGACCTTTCTTT. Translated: CASSLSRQSRPFF.

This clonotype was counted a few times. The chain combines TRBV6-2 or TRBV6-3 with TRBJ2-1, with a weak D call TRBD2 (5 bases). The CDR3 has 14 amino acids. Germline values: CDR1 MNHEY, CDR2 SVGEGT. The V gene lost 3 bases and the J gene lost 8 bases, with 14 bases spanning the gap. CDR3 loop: CASSYLAVVDEQFF. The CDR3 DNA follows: TGTGCCAGCAGTTATCTAGCCGTGGTGGATGAGCAGTTCTTC.

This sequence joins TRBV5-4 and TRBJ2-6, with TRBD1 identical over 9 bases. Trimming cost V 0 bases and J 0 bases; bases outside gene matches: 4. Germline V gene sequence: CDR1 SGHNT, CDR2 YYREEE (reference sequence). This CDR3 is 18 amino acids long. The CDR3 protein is CASSLGQGGVSGANVLTF. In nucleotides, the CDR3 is TGTGCCAGCAGCTTGGGACAGGGGGGGGTCTCTGGGGCCAACGTCCTGACTTTC.

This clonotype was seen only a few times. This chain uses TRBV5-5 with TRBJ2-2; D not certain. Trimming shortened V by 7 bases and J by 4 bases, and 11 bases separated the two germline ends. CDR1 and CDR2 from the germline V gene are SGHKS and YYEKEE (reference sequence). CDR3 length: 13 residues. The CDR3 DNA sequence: TGTGCCAGCGGGGTTGGTATCACCGGGGAGCTGTTTTTT. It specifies CASGVGITGELFF.

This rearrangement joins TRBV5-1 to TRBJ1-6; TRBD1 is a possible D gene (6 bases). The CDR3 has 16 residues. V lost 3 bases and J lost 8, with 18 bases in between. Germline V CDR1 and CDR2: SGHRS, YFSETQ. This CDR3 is CASSSGRTGLYSPLHF. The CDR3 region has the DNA TGCGCCAGCAGCTCAGGAAGAACAGGGCTTTATTCACCCCTCCACTTT. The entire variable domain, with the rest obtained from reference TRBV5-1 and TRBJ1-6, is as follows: KAGVTQTPRYLIKTRGQQVTLSCSPISGHRSVSWYQQTPGQGLQFLFEYFSETQRNKGNFPGRFSGRQFSNSRSEMNVSTLELGDSALYLCASSSGRTGLYSPLHFGNGTRLTVT.

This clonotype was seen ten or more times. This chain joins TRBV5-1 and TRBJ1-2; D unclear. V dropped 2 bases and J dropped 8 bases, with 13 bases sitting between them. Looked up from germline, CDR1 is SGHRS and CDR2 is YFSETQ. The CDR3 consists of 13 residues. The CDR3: CASSFGPGEGYTF. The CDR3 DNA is TGCGCCAGCAGCTTTGGGCCCGGGGAAGGCTACACCTTC.

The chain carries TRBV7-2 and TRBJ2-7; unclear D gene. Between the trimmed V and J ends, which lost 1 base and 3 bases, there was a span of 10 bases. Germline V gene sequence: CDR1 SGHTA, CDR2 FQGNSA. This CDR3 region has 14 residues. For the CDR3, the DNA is TGTGCCAGCAGCTTAGACGGAACTAACTACGAGCAGTACGTC. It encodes CASSLDGTNYEQYV.

This chain's CDR3 is CASSISGGADTQYF. In DNA form, the CDR3 reads TGTGCCAGCAGCATCTCCGGGGGCGCAGATACGCAGTATTTT. The V and J genes are TRBV7-3 and TRBJ2-3; D assignment may be TRBD1 or TRBD2 (6 bases each). The V gene's germline CDR1 is SGHTA and CDR2 FQGTGA. Trimming removed 5 bases at V and 4 bases at J, with 13 bases between. This CDR3 contains 14 residues.

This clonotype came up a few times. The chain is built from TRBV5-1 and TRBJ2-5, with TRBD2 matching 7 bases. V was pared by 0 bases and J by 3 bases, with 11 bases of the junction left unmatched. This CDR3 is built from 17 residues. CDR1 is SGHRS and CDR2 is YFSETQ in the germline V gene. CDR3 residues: CASSLVRAGRGEETQYF. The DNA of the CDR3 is TGCGCCAGCAGCTTGGTACGAGCGGGGCGGGGAGAAGAGACCCAGTACTTC.

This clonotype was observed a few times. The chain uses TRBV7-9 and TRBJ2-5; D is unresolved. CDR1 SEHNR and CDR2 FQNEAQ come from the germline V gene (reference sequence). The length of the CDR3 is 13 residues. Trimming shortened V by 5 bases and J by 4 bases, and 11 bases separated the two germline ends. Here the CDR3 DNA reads TGTGCCAGCAGCCCCCCCAATGGAGAGACCCAGTACTTC. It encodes CASSPPNGETQYF.

CDR3 nucleotides: TGTGCCAGCAGCTCCCGAGCGGGGCCGAGCTCCTACAATGAGCAGTTCTTC. It specifies CASSSRAGPSSYNEQFF. The chain uses TRBV7-8 and TRBJ2-1, with 7 bases identical to TRBD2. V gave up 4 bases and J gave up 0 bases; unmatched junction bases: 9. Germline CDR1 reads SGHVS; CDR2 reads FQNEAQ. The CDR3 runs 17 residues.

This CDR3 is CASSDRGSGYTF. In nucleotides, the CDR3 is TGTGCCAGTAGCGACAGGGGGAGCGGCTACACCTTC. The chain carries TRBV27 and TRBJ1-2, with 9 bases identical to TRBD1. V lost 9 bases and J lost 8; bases outside the gene matches: 7. Germline assignment: CDR1 MNHEY and CDR2 SMNVEV (reference sequence). The CDR3 has 12 amino acids.

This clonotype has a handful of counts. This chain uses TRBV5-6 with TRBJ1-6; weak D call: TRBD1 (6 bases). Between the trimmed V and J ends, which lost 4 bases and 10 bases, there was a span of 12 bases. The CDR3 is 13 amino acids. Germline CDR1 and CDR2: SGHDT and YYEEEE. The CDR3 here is CASSPQGVSPLHF. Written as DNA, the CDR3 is TGTGCCAGCAGCCCACAGGGAGTCTCACCCCTCCACTTT.

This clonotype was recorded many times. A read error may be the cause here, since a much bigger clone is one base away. In nucleotides, the CDR3 is TGCAGTGCTAGAGATTCGGCGGGGCCCTACAATGAGCAGTTCTTC. This encodes CSARDSAGPYNEQFF. The chain is built from TRBV20-1 and TRBJ2-1, with D possibly TRBD2 on 6 matching bases. Trimming shortened V by 0 bases and J by 2 bases, and 11 bases separated the two germline ends. Germline V CDR1 and CDR2: DFQATT, SNEGSKA (reference sequence). The CDR3 runs 15 residues.

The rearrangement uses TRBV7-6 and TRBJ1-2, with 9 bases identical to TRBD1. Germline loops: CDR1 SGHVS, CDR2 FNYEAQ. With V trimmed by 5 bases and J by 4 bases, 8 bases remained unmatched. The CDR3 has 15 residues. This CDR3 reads CASSAGTGLRYGYTF. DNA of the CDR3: TGTGCCAGCAGCGCCGGGACAGGGCTTCGCTATGGCTACACCTTC.

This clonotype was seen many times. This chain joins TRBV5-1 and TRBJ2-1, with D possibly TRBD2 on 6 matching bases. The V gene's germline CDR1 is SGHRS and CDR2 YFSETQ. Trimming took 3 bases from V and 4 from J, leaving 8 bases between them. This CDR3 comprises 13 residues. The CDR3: CASSSTSYNEQFF. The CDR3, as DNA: TGCGCCAGCAGCTCGACTAGTTACAATGAGCAGTTCTTC.

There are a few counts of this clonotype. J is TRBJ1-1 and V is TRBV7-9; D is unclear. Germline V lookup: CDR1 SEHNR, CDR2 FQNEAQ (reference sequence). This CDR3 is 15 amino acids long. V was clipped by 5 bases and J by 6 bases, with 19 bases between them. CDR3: CASSPGSGRVPEAFF. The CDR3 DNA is TGTGCCAGCAGCCCCGGTAGTGGGCGGGTCCCTGAAGCTTTCTTT.